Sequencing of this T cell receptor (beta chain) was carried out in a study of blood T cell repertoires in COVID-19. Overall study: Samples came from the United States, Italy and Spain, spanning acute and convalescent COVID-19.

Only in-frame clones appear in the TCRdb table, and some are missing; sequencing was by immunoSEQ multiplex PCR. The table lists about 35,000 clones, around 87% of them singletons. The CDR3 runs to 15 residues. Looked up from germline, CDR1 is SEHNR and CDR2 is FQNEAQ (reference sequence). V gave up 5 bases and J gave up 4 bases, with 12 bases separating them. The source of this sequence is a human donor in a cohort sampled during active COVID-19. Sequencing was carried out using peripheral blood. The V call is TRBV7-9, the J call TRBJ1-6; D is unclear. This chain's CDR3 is CASSPTPRYNSPLHF. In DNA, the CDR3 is TGTGCCAGCAGCCCTACCCCCCGATATAATTCACCCCTCCACTTT.